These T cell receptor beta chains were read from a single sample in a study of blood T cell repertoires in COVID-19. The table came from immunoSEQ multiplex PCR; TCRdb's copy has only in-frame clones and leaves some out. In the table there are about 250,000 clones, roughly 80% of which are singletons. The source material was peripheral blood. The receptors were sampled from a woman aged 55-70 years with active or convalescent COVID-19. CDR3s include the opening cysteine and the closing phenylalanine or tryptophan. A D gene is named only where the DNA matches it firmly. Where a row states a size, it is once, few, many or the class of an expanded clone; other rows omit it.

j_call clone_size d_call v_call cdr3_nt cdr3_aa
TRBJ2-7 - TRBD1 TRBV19 TGTGCCAGTAGTGCTCCTTCGAGACAGGGGATTTACGAGCAGTACTTC CASSAPSRQGIYEQYF
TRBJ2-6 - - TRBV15 TGTGCCACCAGCAGAGATTTGGGCGCCTCTGGGGCCAACGTCCTGACTTTC CATSRDLGASGANVLTF
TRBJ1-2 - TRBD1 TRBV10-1 TGCGCCAGCAGTGATGGGACAGGGGTCCCCTATGGCTACACCTTC CASSDGTGVPYGYTF
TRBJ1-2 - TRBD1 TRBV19 TGTGCCAGTAGTGACCCGGGACAGGGTAGGGGCTACACCTTC CASSDPGQGRGYTF
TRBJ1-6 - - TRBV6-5 TGTGCCAGCAGACAGACGAGCTCCTATAATTCACCCCTCCACTTT CASRQTSSYNSPLHF
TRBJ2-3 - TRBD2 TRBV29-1 TGCAGCGTTGAGGCTAGCGGGATCATCGGGGATACGCAGTATTTT CSVEASGIIGDTQYF
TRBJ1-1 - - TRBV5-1 TGCGCCAGCAGCACCGCGGGGGGAAGCACTGAAGCTTTCTTT CASSTAGGSTEAFF
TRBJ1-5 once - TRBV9 TGTGCCAGCAGCGTAGGAGGAGGCCTGAATCAGCCCCAGCATTTT CASSVGGGLNQPQHF
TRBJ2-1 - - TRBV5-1 TGCGCCAGCAGCGGTCAGGGGGGCTACAATGAGCAGTTCTTC CASSGQGGYNEQFF
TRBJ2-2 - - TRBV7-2 TGTGCCAGCAGCCCTGACAGGTTTTCCGGGGAGCTGTTTTTT CASSPDRFSGELFF
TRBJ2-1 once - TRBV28 TGTGCCAGCAGTTTAACCGTGGCAGGGCAAGGGGAGCAGTTCTTC CASSLTVAGQGEQFF
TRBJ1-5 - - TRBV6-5 TGTGCCAGCAGGTACCCTGGGGGGGGACAGCCCCAGCATTTT CASRYPGGGQPQHF
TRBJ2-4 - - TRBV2 TGTGCCAGCAGTGACGAGCTAGCCAAAAACATTCAGTACTTC CASSDELAKNIQYF
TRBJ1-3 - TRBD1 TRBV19 TGTGCCCGTCGGACAGGGGCGCCCTATAGCTCTGGAAACACCATATATTTT CARRTGAPYSSGNTIYF
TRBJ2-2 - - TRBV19 TGTGCCAGTAGTATCCTCAGGGGGGCGGATACCGGGGAGCTGTTTTTT CASSILRGADTGELFF
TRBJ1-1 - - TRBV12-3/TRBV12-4 TGTGCCAGCAGTTTGAGGGAGAACACTGAAGCTTTCTTT CASSLRENTEAFF
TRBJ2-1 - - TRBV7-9 TGTGCCAGCAGCCAACCAATTGGGGTAGCGGAAAGTCAGTTCTTC CASSQPIGVAESQFF
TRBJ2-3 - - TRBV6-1 TGTGCCAGCAGTGAAGCGAGCGCCCGCCGGAGAGATACGCAGTATTTT CASSEASARRRDTQYF
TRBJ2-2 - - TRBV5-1 TGCGCCAGCAGCTTGGAGCGGGTCTTGAACACCGGGGAGCTGTTTTTT CASSLERVLNTGELFF
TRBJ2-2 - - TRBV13 TGTGCCAGCAAACCGGCAGGGAACACCGGGGAGCTGTTTTTT CASKPAGNTGELFF
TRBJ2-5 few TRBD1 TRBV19 TGTGCCAGTAGTGCCGTTGCCGGGACAGGGAGTGAGACCCAGTACTTC CASSAVAGTGSETQYF
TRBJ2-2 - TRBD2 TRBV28 TGTGCCAGCAGTTCCCTCTTTGGGACTAGCGGGGAAACGAACACCGGGGAGCTGTTTTTT CASSSLFGTSGETNTGELFF
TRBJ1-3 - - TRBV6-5 TGTGCCAGCACCCCCACTTGGGCCGGAAACACCATATATTTT CASTPTWAGNTIYF
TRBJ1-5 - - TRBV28 TGTGCCAGCAGTTTAGTTGATCCCCCACACAATCAGCCCCAGCATTTT CASSLVDPPHNQPQHF
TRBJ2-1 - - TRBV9 TGTGCCAGCAGCGGAGACATCTACCTCCACAATGAGCAGTTCTTC CASSGDIYLHNEQFF
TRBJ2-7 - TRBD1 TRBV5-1 TGCGCCAGCAGTCCCGGGACAGGGCTGTACGAGCAGTACTTC CASSPGTGLYEQYF
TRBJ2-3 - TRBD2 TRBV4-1 TGCGCCAGCAGCCACCGAGCGGGAGGTGGCGATACGCAGTATTTT CASSHRAGGGDTQYF
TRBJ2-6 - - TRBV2 TGTGCCAGCAAGGTCAGGGGGGATTTTTCTGGGGCCAACGTCCTGACTTTC CASKVRGDFSGANVLTF
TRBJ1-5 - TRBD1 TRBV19 TGTGCCAGTAGTACGGTTAGAATCACAGGGGGTTTAAGCAATCAGCCCCAGCATTTT CASSTVRITGGLSNQPQHF
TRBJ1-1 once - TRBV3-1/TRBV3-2 TGTGCCAGCAGCCAAATTGGGGGGACTGAAGCTTTCTTT CASSQIGGTEAFF
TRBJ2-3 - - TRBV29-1 TGCAGCGTTGAAACAGGGATCACAGATACGCAGTATTTT CSVETGITDTQYF
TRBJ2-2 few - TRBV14 TGTGCCAGCAGCCAATCGGTTATTCGGGCCGGGGAGCTGTTTTTT CASSQSVIRAGELFF
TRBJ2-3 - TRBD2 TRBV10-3 TGTGCCATCAGTGAAAGAGTGGTGACTAGCGGGACGGGCACAGATACGCAGTATTTT CAISERVVTSGTGTDTQYF
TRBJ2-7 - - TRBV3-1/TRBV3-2 TGTGCCAGCAGCCAAGGTCCCCTCTCCTACGAGCAGTACTTC CASSQGPLSYEQYF
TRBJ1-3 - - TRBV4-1 TGCGCCAGCAGCCAAGATCACTCACTCTCTGGAAACACCATATATTTT CASSQDHSLSGNTIYF
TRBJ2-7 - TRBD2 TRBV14 TGTGCCAGCAGCCAACTAGGACTAGCGGAAGAGCAGTACTTC CASSQLGLAEEQYF
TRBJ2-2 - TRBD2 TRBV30 TGTGCCTGGGGGGGGACTAGCGAGAACACCGGGGAGCTGTTTTTT CAWGGTSENTGELFF
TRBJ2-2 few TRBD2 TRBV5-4 TGTGCCAGCAGCGATTCCCTAGCGGGCACCGGGGAGCTGTTTTTT CASSDSLAGTGELFF
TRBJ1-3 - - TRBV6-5 TGTGCCAGCAGTACGGGACTTGAAGGAAACACCATATATTTT CASSTGLEGNTIYF